This TCR beta chain was found in a study of shared clonotypes between healthy human individuals. As regards this clone: Other DNA variants within this sample encode the same CDR3.

V lost 1 base and J lost 4, with 4 bases in between. This CDR3 region has 12 residues. The germline gives CDR1 MNHNS, CDR2 SASEGT. Here immunoSEQ multiplex PCR was the method, and the copy in TCRdb shows in-frame clones only, minus some. Found here are around 990,000 clones, about 80% of them singletons; the top ten hold 0.89%. The sample was memory CD4+ T cells from PBMCs. Indicated subset: CD45RA-negative fraction. The chain joins TRBV6-1 to TRBJ1-2, with no clear D. This clonotype was obtained from a man aged 18 to 29 in good health. Some clones in this sample may be carry-over from other donors' samples. The CDR3 bases are TGTGCCAGCAGTGAAGTTGGCTATGGCTACACCTTC. Translated: CASSEVGYGYTF.